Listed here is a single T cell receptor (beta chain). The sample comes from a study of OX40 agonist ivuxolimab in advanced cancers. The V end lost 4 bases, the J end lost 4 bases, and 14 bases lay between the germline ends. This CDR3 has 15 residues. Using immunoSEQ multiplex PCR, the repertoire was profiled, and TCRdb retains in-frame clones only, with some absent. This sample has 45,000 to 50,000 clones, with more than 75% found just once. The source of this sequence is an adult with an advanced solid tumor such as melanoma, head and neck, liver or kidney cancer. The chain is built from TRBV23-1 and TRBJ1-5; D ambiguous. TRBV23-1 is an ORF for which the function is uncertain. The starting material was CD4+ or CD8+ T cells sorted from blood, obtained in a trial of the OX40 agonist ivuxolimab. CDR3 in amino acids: CASSPGGQANQPQHF. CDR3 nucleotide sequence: TGCGCCAGCAGTCCAGGCGGGCAGGCAAATCAGCCCCAGCATTTT.